This T cell receptor beta chain was documented in a study of glioma-infiltrating T cells. Using RNA template, CDR3s of TCR alpha and beta were amplified with iRepertoire arm-PCR. A single record per CDR3 protein comes from TCRdb applying MiXCR to the multiplex PCR reads. The data show approximately 88,000 distinct CDR3 sequences, with 23% seen just once and approximately 7% held by the top ten. CDR1 and CDR2 (germline): KGHSH, LQKENI. The CDR3 is 14 amino acids. The ends lost 0 bases at V and 12 bases at J; junction bases unmatched: 8. The chain couples TRBV18 to TRBJ2-7, with 10 bases that match TRBD1. The sample taken for sequencing was glioma tissue, nonneoplastic brain tissue, or PBMCs (not recorded which). The sequence came from a human donor with low-grade glioma or glioblastoma, undergoing nonglioma brain surgery, or in good health (not recorded which). The DNA for the CDR3 is TGTGCCAGCTCACCACCCTCGACAGGGGGCAATCGGTACTTC. Its translation: CASSPPSTGGNRYF.